What follows are 22 T cell receptor beta chains derived from one specimen sequenced in a study of CD4 T cell repertoires in COVID-19. The memory T cells were sequenced right after ex vivo isolation, without culture. Clones were read by immunoSEQ multiplex PCR, and TCRdb kept only the in-frame ones, dropping some. The data show about 22,000 clones, over 75% seen once. This material consisted of central memory CD4+ T cells from blood, taken before the COVID-19 pandemic. The receptors come from a human donor who had COVID-19.

The V and J genes are TRBV14 and TRBJ2-7, with D tentatively TRBD1 (6 bases). The germline gives CDR1 SGHDN, CDR2 FVKESK. The length of the CDR3 is 14 residues. V was shortened by 1 base and J by 6 bases, with 13 bases between the two germline ends. CDR3 loop: CASSQGTASGEQYF. The CDR3 DNA follows: TGTGCCAGCAGCCAAGGGACAGCTTCGGGCGAGCAGTACTTC.

The chain employs TRBV5-4 and TRBJ2-3, with 7 bases matching TRBD2. The germline gives CDR1 SGHNT, CDR2 YYREEE (reference sequence). V lost 4 bases to trimming and J lost 2 bases; unmatched junction nucleotides: 10. The CDR3 length is 16 residues. CDR3 in DNA: TGTGCCAGCAGCGCTGCTAGCGGCGTAACCACAGATACGCAGTATTTT. It yields the protein CASSAASGVTTDTQYF.

Only a few counts were recorded for this clone. V and J are TRBV6-1 and TRBJ2-5; 7 bases match TRBD1. The germline V gene has CDR1 MNHNS and CDR2 SASEGT. The V segment lost 3 bases and the J segment 2 bases; nucleotides outside the gene matches: 9. The CDR3 runs to 16 residues. The CDR3, as DNA: TGTGCCAGCAGTGATATAGGGGGCGAGTGGCAAGAGACCCAGTACTTC. Translation gives CASSDIGGEWQETQYF.

The rearrangement uses TRBV5-6 and TRBJ1-5; possibly TRBD1 for D (5 bases). V lost 0 bases to trimming and J lost 3 bases, with 7 bases between them. This CDR3 region has 14 residues. Germline CDR1 is SGHDT and CDR2 is YYEEEE. The chain's CDR3 is CASSLGTSNQPQHF. In DNA, the CDR3 is TGTGCCAGCAGCTTGGGGACATCCAATCAGCCCCAGCATTTT.

In its sample, this clone was seen once. The chain has TRBV4-1 and TRBJ2-3; 8 bases fit TRBD2. Germline V gene data show CDR1 as MGHRA and CDR2 as YSYEKL. The CDR3 has 16 residues. Trimming took 3 bases from V and 4 from J; bases not matched to a gene: 9. CDR3 DNA sequence: TGCGCCAGCAGCCACCCCGGGGGGGCCTCCCCAGATACGCAGTATTTT. This codes for CASSHPGGASPDTQYF.

The J gene is TRBJ2-3, the V gene TRBV5-6; D is possibly TRBD1 (6 bases). The CDR3 loop spans 13 amino acids. Germline V gene sequence: CDR1 SGHDT, CDR2 YYEEEE. V gave up 0 bases and J gave up 4 bases, with 6 bases separating them. The CDR3 loop reads CASSLAGADTQYF. CDR3 DNA sequence: TGTGCCAGCAGCTTGGCAGGGGCAGATACGCAGTATTTT.

The chain recombines TRBV2 with TRBJ2-1; D unclear. V was cut by 7 bases and J by 15 bases, with 19 bases left in between. This CDR3 is 12 amino acids long. Germline V CDR1 and CDR2: SNHLY, FYNNEI. CDR3 nucleotide sequence: TGTGCCAGCAAATCGTTTAGCTTCGACCCGTTCTTC. This sequence encodes CASKSFSFDPFF.

This chain uses TRBV11-3 with TRBJ2-3; possibly TRBD1 for D (5 bases). V dropped 4 bases and J dropped 6 bases, with 23 bases sitting between them. This CDR3 has 17 amino acids. Looked up from germline, CDR1 is SGHNT and CDR2 is YENEEA. CDR3 sequence (DNA): TGTGCCAGCAGCTATATGGACAAACCAAAAAAATGGGATACGCAGTATTTT. Its translation: CASSYMDKPKKWDTQYF.

The genes are TRBV18 and TRBJ2-1, with 11 bases that match TRBD2. The CDR3 is 14 amino acids. Germline trimming cut 6 bases from V and 5 bases from J; bases unmatched to any gene: 3. Germline V gives CDR1 KGHSH, CDR2 LQKENI. In DNA, the CDR3 is TGTGCCAGCTCGCTTAGCGGGAGGGACAATGAGCAGTTCTTC. As protein: CASSLSGRDNEQFF.

This clone was found once. The rearrangement links TRBV6-5 to TRBJ2-2; D possibly corresponds to TRBD2 (6 bases). Germline lookup yields CDR1 MNHEY and CDR2 SVGAGI. V lost 5 bases, J lost 6 bases, and 13 bases lay in between. The CDR3 runs to 14 residues. The DNA of the CDR3 is TGTGCCAGCAGTCTTCGACGGGAGTCCGGGGAGCTGTTTTTT. Translating it yields CASSLRRESGELFF.

The J gene is TRBJ2-7, the V gene TRBV13; 9 bases fit TRBD2. Germline values: CDR1 PRHDT, CDR2 FYEKMQ (reference sequence). The CDR3 totals 15 residues. V dropped 2 bases and J dropped 3; count of bases not matched to a gene: 5. CDR3: CASSLPAGGHYEQYF. CDR3 sequence (DNA): TGTGCCAGCAGCTTACCAGCGGGGGGCCACTACGAGCAGTACTTC.

CDR3 in amino acids: CASSAGTGGYQETQYF. The CDR3, as DNA: TGCGCCAGCAGTGCCGGGACAGGGGGTTACCAAGAGACCCAGTACTTC. The chain combines TRBV5-1 with TRBJ2-5, with 11 bases matching TRBD1. Germline assignment: CDR1 SGHRS and CDR2 YFSETQ. This CDR3 has 16 amino acids. V was clipped by 5 bases and J by 0 bases; unmatched bases: 6.

V is TRBV7-3 and J is TRBJ1-6, with D tentatively TRBD1 (5 bases). V lost 5 bases to trimming and J lost 11 bases, with 16 bases between them. The CDR3 is made up of 14 amino acids. Per the germline V gene, CDR1 is SGHTA and CDR2 is FQGTGA. CDR3 nucleotides: TGTGCCAGCAGCCGTACGGGGGGAGAACCACCCCTCCACTTT. It specifies CASSRTGGEPPLHF.

The chain joins TRBV19 to TRBJ2-1; 7 bases are shared with TRBD1. Trimming took 4 bases from V and 7 from J; bases not matched to a gene: 4. CDR1 LNHDA and CDR2 SQIVND come from the germline V gene (reference sequence). This CDR3 is 13 amino acids long. The CDR3 is CASSTNRGNEQFF. In DNA form, the CDR3 reads TGTGCCAGTAGTACCAACAGGGGTAATGAGCAGTTCTTC.

This sequence joins TRBV19 and TRBJ2-7, with TRBD1 as a possible D gene (6 bases). The CDR3 has 13 amino acids. V gave up 3 bases and J gave up 5 bases, with 11 bases separating them. Germline V gene data show CDR1 as LNHDA and CDR2 as SQIVND (reference sequence). The CDR3 region has the DNA TGTGCCAGTAGTATTACAGGGTTCGACGAGCAGTACTTC. Translated: CASSITGFDEQYF. Drawing the rest from reference TRBV19 and TRBJ2-7, the complete variable domain is DGGITQSPKYLFRKEGQNVTLSCEQNLNHDAMYWYRQDPGQGLRLIYYSQIVNDFQKGDIAEGYSVSREKKESFPLTVTSAQKNPTAFYLCASSITGFDEQYFGPGTRLTVT.

This chain joins TRBV28 and TRBJ1-3, with TRBD1 identical over 7 bases. This CDR3 spans 16 amino acids. The V gene's germline CDR1 is MDHEN and CDR2 SYDVKM. With 4 bases clipped from V and 0 bases from J, the junction kept 6 bases outside the gene matches. This chain's CDR3 is CASSSPRGLSGNTIYF. The CDR3 coding sequence is TGTGCCAGCAGTTCCCCGAGGGGGCTCTCTGGAAACACCATATATTTT.

The chain employs TRBV28 and TRBJ2-5; the match to TRBD1 covers 8 bases. Germline V lookup: CDR1 MDHEN, CDR2 SYDVKM. V gave up 2 bases and J gave up 5 bases; unmatched junction bases: 10. The CDR3 covers 16 residues. The CDR3 DNA sequence: TGTGCCAGCAGTTTAGGGGCTCAGGGGGCAGGGGAGACCCAGTACTTC. It is translated as CASSLGAQGAGETQYF.

CDR3 sequence: CASSPASGGISYNEQFF. The DNA for the CDR3 is TGCGCCAGCAGCCCAGCTTCGGGCGGGATCTCCTACAATGAGCAGTTCTTC. The rearrangement uses TRBV5-1 and TRBJ2-1; TRBD2 might be the D (6 bases). Germline loops: CDR1 SGHRS, CDR2 YFSETQ. This CDR3 contains 17 residues. Trimming pared 4 bases from V and 0 bases from J, leaving 17 bases between.

This clone was seen only once. Distinct nucleotide sequences in the sample also encode this CDR3. The rearrangement uses TRBV6-6 and TRBJ2-4, with D maybe TRBD2 (6 bases). With 5 bases removed from V and 6 bases from J, the gap between germline ends came to 17 bases. The CDR3 extends over 15 amino acids. Germline V lookup: CDR1 MNHNY, CDR2 SVGAGI (reference sequence). CDR3 coding DNA: TGTGCCAGCAGTCCCTCGGGGGACGGGGGAAACATTCAGTACTTC. Translating gives CASSPSGDGGNIQYF.

This chain links TRBV7-2 with TRBJ2-3; 9 positions agree with TRBD1. The CDR3 runs 15 residues. V lost 5 bases to trimming and J lost 5 bases; unmatched junction nucleotides: 8. CDR1 and CDR2 from the germline V gene are SGHTA and FQGNSA. CDR3 sequence (DNA): TGTGCCAGCAGCGCCCCGGACAGGGGAAAAGATACGCAGTATTTT. Its protein product is CASSAPDRGKDTQYF.

In its sample, this clone was seen a few times. V is TRBV2 and J is TRBJ2-5, with a weak D call TRBD2 (6 bases). Trimming removed 7 bases from V and 4 bases from J, with 10 bases in between. This CDR3 contains 12 residues. Germline CDR1 and CDR2: SNHLY and FYNNEI. CDR3 DNA sequence: TGTGCCAGCACACAGGAGGGAGAGACCCAGTACTTC. This encodes CASTQEGETQYF.

The chain combines TRBV14 with TRBJ2-7, with TRBD1 identical over 7 bases. Germline CDR1 and CDR2: SGHDN and FVKESK. V was clipped by 6 bases and J by 3 bases; unmatched bases: 8. The CDR3 contains 14 residues. The DNA for the CDR3 is TGTGCCAGCAGTATTGGGACAGTCATCTACGAGCAGTACTTC. It codes for CASSIGTVIYEQYF.